The 2 T cell receptor beta chains reported below all come from one sample, sequenced in a study of blood T cell repertoires in COVID-19. Some clones are missing from TCRdb's copy, which holds only in-frame ones; the method was immunoSEQ multiplex PCR. This table has approximately 300,000 clones, roughly 83% appearing once. The sequenced sample consisted of peripheral blood. These receptor sequences come from a woman aged 50 to 60 with acute or convalescent COVID-19.

Notes on this clone: The sample contains more than one DNA sequence encoding this CDR3. The chain is built from TRBV19 and TRBJ1-1; 8 nucleotides line up with TRBD1. The CDR3 is made up of 13 amino acids. V trimming: 8 bases; J trimming: 2 bases; junction bases outside the gene matches: 4. Germline V gives CDR1 LNHDA, CDR2 SQIVND (reference sequence). For the CDR3, the DNA is TGTGCCAGTGGGGACAGGCCAAACACTGAAGCTTTCTTT. It encodes CASGDRPNTEAFF.

The V gene is TRBV10-3, the J gene TRBJ1-1; TRBD1 matches at 9 bases. J gave up 4 bases and V 3 bases, and 9 bases lay outside the gene matches. The CDR3 has 16 residues. CDR1 is ENHRY and CDR2 is SYGVKD in the germline V gene. The CDR3 region is CAISDPGQGTITEAFF. The DNA for the CDR3 is TGTGCCATCAGTGACCCGGGACAGGGAACGATCACTGAAGCTTTCTTT.